These T cell receptor beta chains were read from a single sample in a study of blood T cells in healthy people across ages. A single record per CDR3 protein comes from TCRdb applying MiXCR to the 5' RACE reads. The sample lists some 1 million distinct CDR3 sequences, more than 35% occurring once. Sequencing input: blood. The receptors were gathered from a woman aged 60-75 years in good health. Both conserved end residues are part of each CDR3. The D gene is left open where the match is weak. Size is omitted from some rows. Given values are once, few, many or a class for expanded clones.

NA | TRBJ2-1 | TRBV7-2 | NA | 16 | CASSPRGGLGRNEQFF | TGTGCCAGCAGCCCGCGGGGTGGCCTCGGAAGGAATGAGCAGTTCTTC
NA | TRBJ2-1 | TRBV13 | NA | 15 | CASSLVSGPYNEQFF | TGTGCCAGCAGCTTAGTTAGCGGTCCCTACAATGAGCAGTTCTTC
TRBD2 | TRBJ2-2 | TRBV3-1 | few | 19 | CASSQDGYSGRIWTGELFF | TGTGCCAGCAGCCAAGATGGCTATAGCGGGAGGATATGGACCGGGGAGCTGTTTTTT
NA | TRBJ2-7 | TRBV3-1 | NA | 15 | CASSQDPGPYYEQYF | TGTGCCAGCAGCCAAGATCCCGGCCCTTACTACGAGCAGTACTTC
TRBD2 | TRBJ2-1 | TRBV27 | NA | 16 | CASSPPGLAHINEQFF | TGTGCCAGCAGTCCCCCTGGACTAGCCCATATCAATGAGCAGTTCTTC
NA | TRBJ2-7 | TRBV18 | NA | 14 | CASSPKQGSDEQYF | TGTGCCAGCTCACCAAAACAGGGTAGCGACGAGCAGTACTTC
TRBD2 | TRBJ2-5 | TRBV29-1 | NA | 11 | CSVGTTETQYF | TGCAGCGTGGGGACTACGGAGACCCAGTACTTC
TRBD1 | TRBJ1-6 | TRBV27 | NA | 14 | CASRGTGGNSPLHF | TGTGCCAGCAGAGGGACAGGGGGTAATTCACCCCTCCACTTT
NA | TRBJ2-7 | TRBV7-6 | few | 13 | CASSFGSADEQYF | TGTGCCAGCAGCTTCGGTAGCGCTGACGAGCAGTACTTC
NA | TRBJ2-7 | TRBV12-3/TRBV12-4 | NA | 15 | CASRNRQARSYEQYF | TGTGCCAGCAGAAATCGACAGGCCCGCTCCTACGAGCAGTACTTC
TRBD2 | TRBJ2-5 | TRBV12-5 | NA | 13 | CASALAGIYERYF | TGTGCTAGTGCGCTAGCGGGGATTTACGAGCGGTACTTC
TRBD2 | TRBJ2-5 | TRBV6-5 | NA | 17 | CASSYSARLAGGETQYF | TGTGCCAGCAGTTACTCGGCCCGACTAGCGGGAGGAGAGACCCAGTACTTC
NA | TRBJ2-5 | TRBV20-1 | few | 14 | CSANLLGKGQAQYF | TGCAGTGCTAACCTCTTGGGGAAAGGGCAGGCGCAGTACTTC
NA | TRBJ2-1 | TRBV12-3/TRBV12-4 | once | 14 | CATRALPPNNEQFF | TGTGCCACCAGGGCACTACCACCCAACAATGAGCAGTTCTTC
NA | TRBJ2-7 | TRBV27 | few | 15 | CASSSSGIDYEEQYF | TGTGCCAGCAGTTCTTCCGGGATCGACTACGAGGAGCAGTACTTC
NA | TRBJ1-6 | TRBV7-2 | few | 14 | CASSHPWVRSPLHF | TGTGCCAGCAGCCATCCCTGGGTGAGATCACCCCTCCACTTT
TRBD1 | TRBJ2-6 | TRBV29-1 | NA | 18 | CSVAPGQGGVSGANVLTF | TGCAGCGTTGCCCCCGGACAGGGTGGGGTCTCTGGGGCCAACGTCCTGACTTTC
NA | TRBJ2-5 | TRBV2 | NA | 13 | CARSKGLQETQYF | TGTGCCCGCAGCAAAGGCCTCCAAGAGACCCAGTACTTC
TRBD2 | TRBJ2-3 | TRBV20-1 | NA | 19 | CSARGPPTSGSPRTDTQYF | TGCAGTGCTAGAGGGCCACCGACTAGCGGGAGCCCACGCACAGATACGCAGTATTTT
NA | TRBJ1-5 | TRBV15 | NA | 15 | CATSRDGRDRQPQHF | TGTGCCACCAGCAGAGATGGCAGGGACCGGCAGCCCCAGCATTTT
TRBD1 | TRBJ2-4 | TRBV11-2 | NA | 19 | CASSLDDRGKNLAKNIQYF | TGTGCCAGCAGCTTAGACGACAGGGGGAAGAACCTAGCCAAAAACATTCAGTACTTC
TRBD1 | TRBJ2-7 | TRBV29-1 | NA | 15 | CSVSPGTGFNYEQYF | TGCAGCGTCAGTCCCGGGACAGGGTTTAACTACGAGCAGTACTTC
NA | TRBJ2-5 | TRBV7-8 | NA | 14 | CASSPEGGYETQYF | TGTGCCAGCAGCCCAGAGGGCGGGTATGAGACCCAGTACTTC
TRBD2 | TRBJ2-5 | TRBV20-1 | many | 12 | CSARDLGGDKYF | TGCAGTGCTAGAGATCTTGGGGGGGATAAGTACTTC
NA | TRBJ2-7 | TRBV5-1 | once | 15 | CASSLIGQGYYEQYF | TGCGCCAGCAGCTTAATTGGCCAAGGGTATTACGAGCAGTACTTC
TRBD1 | TRBJ2-5 | TRBV6-2/TRBV6-3 | once | 13 | CAGSQGQERTQYF | TGTGCCGGCAGTCAAGGACAGGAGAGGACCCAGTACTTC
NA | TRBJ2-7 | TRBV29-1 | few | 14 | CSVDYSPVSYEQYF | TGCAGCGTTGATTACTCCCCCGTTTCCTACGAGCAGTACTTC
TRBD1 | TRBJ2-7 | TRBV9 | many | 16 | CASSFRDRLGIYEQYF | TGTGCCAGCAGCTTTAGGGACAGGTTGGGTATTTACGAGCAGTACTTC
TRBD2 | TRBJ2-3 | TRBV29-1 | few | 15 | CSVVASGPSTDTQYF | TGCAGCGTTGTGGCTAGCGGACCTAGCACAGATACGCAGTATTTT
TRBD1 | TRBJ1-5 | TRBV5-1 | NA | 15 | CASSLGDRVDQPQHF | TGCGCCAGCAGCTTGGGGGACAGGGTGGATCAGCCCCAGCATTTT
NA | TRBJ1-1 | TRBV6-5 | NA | 11 | CASSSGIEAFF | TGTGCCAGCAGCTCAGGGATTGAAGCTTTCTTT
TRBD1 | TRBJ2-7 | TRBV29-1 | NA | 13 | CSAVTQGWYEQYF | TGCAGCGCCGTTACACAGGGGTGGTACGAGCAGTACTTC
NA | TRBJ2-3 | TRBV20-1 | NA | 14 | CSARSEGQGDTQYF | TGCAGTGCTAGGAGCGAAGGGCAAGGTGATACGCAGTATTTT
NA | TRBJ2-1 | TRBV20-1 | few | 13 | CSESRDLYNEQFF | TGCAGTGAGTCGCGGGACCTATACAATGAGCAGTTCTTC
NA | TRBJ1-2 | TRBV10-3 | NA | 14 | CAISPGGANYGYTF | TGTGCCATCAGTCCCGGAGGTGCGAACTATGGCTACACCTTC
NA | TRBJ2-7 | TRBV12-3/TRBV12-4 | few | 13 | CASSLPGDYEQYF | TGTGCCAGCAGTTTACCAGGGGACTACGAGCAGTACTTC
NA | TRBJ2-1 | TRBV4-2 | NA | 15 | CASSQDEITKNIQFF | TGTGCCAGCAGCCAAGATGAAATAACCAAAAACATTCAGTTCTTC
TRBD1 | TRBJ2-5 | TRBV6-5 | many | 14 | CASSFGTAKETQYF | TGTGCCAGCAGTTTCGGGACAGCCAAAGAGACCCAGTACTTC
TRBD2 | TRBJ2-1 | TRBV5-1 | NA | 16 | CASSRITSGRANEQFF | TGCGCCAGCAGCCGGATAACTAGCGGGAGGGCCAATGAGCAGTTCTTC
TRBD1 | TRBJ2-7 | TRBV9 | few | 15 | CASSDRDRGIYEQYF | TGTGCCAGCAGCGACCGGGACAGGGGGATCTACGAGCAGTACTTC
NA | TRBJ2-1 | TRBV2 | NA | 15 | CASSEEGPPYNEQFF | TGTGCCAGCAGTGAGGAGGGTCCCCCCTACAATGAGCAGTTCTTC
NA | TRBJ1-2 | TRBV12-3/TRBV12-4 | NA | 13 | CASSLFQVGGYTF | TGTGCCAGCAGTTTATTCCAGGTGGGCGGCTACACCTTC
NA | TRBJ1-1 | TRBV7-9 | NA | 16 | CASSLAWGTENTEAFF | TGTGCCAGCAGCTTAGCTTGGGGGACCGAGAACACTGAAGCTTTCTTT
NA | TRBJ2-3 | TRBV28 | NA | 13 | CASNSYRTDTQYF | TGTGCCAGCAATTCTTACCGCACAGATACGCAGTATTTT